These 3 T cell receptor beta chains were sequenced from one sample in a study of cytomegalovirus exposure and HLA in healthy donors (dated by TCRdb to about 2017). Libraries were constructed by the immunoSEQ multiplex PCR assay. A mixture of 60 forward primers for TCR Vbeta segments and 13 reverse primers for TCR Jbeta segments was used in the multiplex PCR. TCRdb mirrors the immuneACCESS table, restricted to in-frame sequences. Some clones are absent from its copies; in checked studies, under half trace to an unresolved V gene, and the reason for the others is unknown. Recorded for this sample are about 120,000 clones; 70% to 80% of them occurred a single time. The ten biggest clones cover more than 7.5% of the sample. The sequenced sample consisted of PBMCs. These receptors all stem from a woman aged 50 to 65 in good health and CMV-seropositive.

The CDR3, as DNA: TGTGCCAGCTCACCACCGCAGGCTAACTATGGCTACACCTTC. Its protein product is CASSPPQANYGYTF. The J gene is TRBJ1-2, the V gene TRBV18; the D is unclear. Trimming cost V 0 bases and J 0 bases, with 5 bases left between them. This CDR3 has 14 amino acids. Germline CDR1 is KGHSH and CDR2 is LQKENI.

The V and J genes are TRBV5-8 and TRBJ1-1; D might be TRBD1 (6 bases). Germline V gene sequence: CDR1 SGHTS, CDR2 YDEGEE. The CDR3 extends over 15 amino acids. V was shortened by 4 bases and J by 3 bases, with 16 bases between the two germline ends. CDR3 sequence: CASSADGGAYTEAFF. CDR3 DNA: TGTGCCAGCAGCGCCGACGGGGGGGCCTACACTGAAGCTTTCTTT.

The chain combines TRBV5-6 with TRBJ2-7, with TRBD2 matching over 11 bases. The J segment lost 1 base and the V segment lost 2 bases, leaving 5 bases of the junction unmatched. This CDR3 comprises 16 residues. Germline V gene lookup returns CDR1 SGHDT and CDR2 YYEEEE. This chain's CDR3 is CASSFPRLAGSYEQYF. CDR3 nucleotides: TGTGCCAGCAGCTTCCCCCGACTAGCGGGGTCCTACGAGCAGTACTTC.